This T cell receptor beta chain was sequenced for a study of shared clonotypes between healthy human individuals. Findings and limits, study-wide: On the whole, naive subsets had larger estimated richness than memory subsets had. Generation probabilities were higher for clonotypes shared across all four sorted-subset donors than for unshared ones. The study's rarefaction showed incomplete sorted-subset sequencing despite large depth.

Terminally differentiated effector memory CD45RA+ cells were excluded by CCR7 positive selection of CD45RO-negative cells. Worth noting for this clone: Antigen specificity is unknown.

This CDR3 comprises 15 residues. Germline CDR1 and CDR2: SEHNR and FQNEAQ (reference sequence). V shed 3 bases, J shed 3 bases, and the junction held 4 bases outside the gene matches. Some clones are missing from TCRdb's copy, which holds only in-frame ones; the method was immunoSEQ multiplex PCR. The sample includes about 2.1 million clones, over 85% of them seen just once. This receptor was identified in a man aged 18-30 years in good health. Some clones in this sample may be carry-over from other donors' samples. Material for sequencing was naive CD8+ T cells from PBMCs. This chain uses TRBV7-9 with TRBJ1-2; 10 bases are shared with TRBD1. The CDR3 sequence is CASSFPGTGDYGYTF. CDR3 coding DNA: TGTGCCAGCAGCTTCCCCGGGACAGGGGACTATGGCTACACCTTC.